One and the same sample provided the 13 T cell receptor beta chains below, sequenced in a study of naive and memory T cell subsets. General study points: A few larger clonotypes appeared in naive repertoires, especially CD8, possibly memory cells re-expressing CD45RA.

No antigens are known for them. The beta constant-region primer was an equimolar mix of two oligonucleotides covering TRBC1 and TRBC2. The ligated cDNA underwent four PCR rounds using SP2 and nested alpha and beta constant-region primers. TCRdb processed the UMI-ligation and nested PCR reads anew with MiXCR; each CDR3 protein has one entry. The sample lists under 150,000 distinct CDR3 sequences; approximately 18% were seen once. Sequencing used naive CD8+ T cells from blood. The source is a human donor in good health.

This clonotype appeared a few times. The CDR3 loop reads CASSLAAASSYNEQFF. CDR3 DNA sequence: TGTGCCAGCAGCTTAGCGGCGGCTAGCTCCTACAATGAGCAGTTCTTC. The rearrangement links TRBV7-9 to TRBJ2-1, with unresolved D. The CDR3 sequence is 16 residues long. From germline, CDR1 is SEHNR and CDR2 FQNEAQ (reference sequence). With 0 bases removed from V and 0 bases from J, the gap between germline ends came to 9 bases. The complete variable domain, with remaining parts taken from reference TRBV7-9 and TRBJ2-1, reads DTGVSQNPRHKITKRGQNVTFRCDPISEHNRLYWYRQTLGQGPEFLTYFQNEAQLEKSRLLSDRFSAERPKGSFSTLEIQRTEQGDSAMYLCASSLAAASSYNEQFFGPGTRLTVL.

This clonotype has at least ten counts. The rearrangement links TRBV28 to TRBJ1-2; 9 bases are a match to TRBD1. Germline trimming cut 5 bases from V and 2 bases from J; bases unmatched to any gene: 3. Germline V lookup: CDR1 MDHEN, CDR2 SYDVKM. This CDR3 region has 14 residues. CDR3: CASSPQGANYGYTF. CDR3 coding DNA: TGTGCCAGCAGTCCACAGGGGGCGAACTATGGCTACACCTTC.

This clonotype has only a few counts. The V and J genes are TRBV15 and TRBJ1-4; 8 bases map to TRBD1. The CDR3 covers 13 residues. The trim removed 9 bases at V and 4 bases at J, leaving 4 bases unmatched. Germline V gives CDR1 LNHNV, CDR2 YYDKDF (reference sequence). The CDR3 bases are TGTGCCACTTCAGGGGGCTTTAATGAAAAACTGTTTTTT. It translates to CATSGGFNEKLFF.

The chain recombines TRBV27 with TRBJ1-1; TRBD1 agrees at 7 bases. Germline lookup yields CDR1 MNHEY and CDR2 SMNVEV (reference sequence). The CDR3 totals 12 residues. V shed 5 bases and J 5 bases; nucleotides not matched to a gene: 2. The CDR3: CASSKTGTEAFF. The CDR3 bases are TGTGCCAGCAGTAAGACAGGGACTGAAGCTTTCTTT.

V gene TRBV7-8 combines with J gene TRBJ2-5; 9 nucleotides agree with TRBD1. CDR1 and CDR2 (germline): SGHVS, FQNEAQ. The trim removed 1 base at V and 1 base at J, leaving 7 bases unmatched. This CDR3 contains 17 residues. This chain's CDR3 is CASSLGSGTGSQETQYF. CDR3 nucleotide sequence: TGTGCCAGCAGCTTAGGCTCCGGGACAGGGAGCCAAGAGACCCAGTACTTC.

The chain uses TRBV5-1 and TRBJ2-1; 12 bases are shared with TRBD2. Trimming removed 2 bases from V and 4 bases from J; junction bases left unmatched: 7. CDR3 length: 17 residues. Germline CDR1 is SGHRS and CDR2 is YFSETQ. The CDR3, as DNA: TGCGCCAGCAGCTTCTACCTAGCGGGAGGGATATACAATGAGCAGTTCTTC. Its protein is CASSFYLAGGIYNEQFF.

There are many counts of this clonotype. At one end, the junction sequence differs from germline, possibly due to a read error. The chain joins TRBV5-1 to TRBJ2-3, with D tentatively TRBD2 (5 bases). This CDR3 has 12 residues. Germline V gene sequence: CDR1 SGHRS, CDR2 YFSETQ. CDR3 protein: CASSLAGDTQYF. CDR3 in DNA: TGTGCCAGCAGTCTAGCTGGAGATACGCAGTATTTT.

This clonotype has more than one count but fewer than ten. The rearrangement links TRBV28 to TRBJ2-5; D remains unclear. Germline loops: CDR1 MDHEN, CDR2 SYDVKM. This CDR3 is 11 amino acids long. The V end was cut by 5 bases, the J end by 5 bases, with 6 bases between. The CDR3 bases are TGTGCCAGCAGTGTGCCGGAGACCCAGTACTTC. Protein sequence: CASSVPETQYF.

In this sample, this clonotype turned up a few times. The chain carries TRBV5-1 and TRBJ2-7; possibly TRBD2 for D (5 bases). The V gene's germline CDR1 is SGHRS and CDR2 YFSETQ. V was clipped by 0 bases and J by 0 bases, with 7 bases between them. This CDR3 has 14 amino acids. DNA of the CDR3: TGCGCCAGCAGCTTGGAAGGGAGCTCCTACGAGCAGTACTTC. Its translation is CASSLEGSSYEQYF.

This clonotype was found a few times. The CDR3 reads CSVENRDTDNYGYTF. The CDR3 DNA is TGCAGCGTTGAGAATCGGGACACTGATAACTATGGCTACACCTTC. The rearrangement joins TRBV29-1 to TRBJ1-2, with a possible D match to TRBD1 (6 bases). The CDR3 has 15 residues. V was shortened by 3 bases and J by 1 base, with 15 bases between the two germline ends. The V gene's germline CDR1 is SQVTM and CDR2 ANQGSEA. Using reference TRBV29-1 and TRBJ1-2 for the parts outside the CDR3, the full variable domain is SAVISQKPSRDICQRGTSLTIQCQVDSQVTMMFWYRQQPGQSLTLIATANQGSEATYESGFVIDKFPISRPNLTFSTLTVSNMSPEDSSIYLCSVENRDTDNYGYTFGSGTRLTVV.

This clonotype has just a few counts. The gene calls are TRBV28 and TRBJ2-3; D gene ambiguous. Germline values: CDR1 MDHEN, CDR2 SYDVKM. The CDR3 totals 19 residues. The V end lost 4 bases, the J end lost 3 bases, and 26 bases lay between the germline ends. In DNA form, the CDR3 reads TGTGCCAGCAGTTCCCCAAAATCACGCCAGACCGGCCCTACAGATACGCAGTATTTT. Translating it yields CASSSPKSRQTGPTDTQYF.

The sample holds many counts of this clonotype. The chain couples TRBV14 to TRBJ1-5; D is ambiguous. V dropped 3 bases and J dropped 6 bases, with 12 bases sitting between them. The CDR3 contains 14 residues. From germline, CDR1 is SGHDN and CDR2 FVKESK. CDR3 sequence reads: CASSQIGVGQPQHF. The CDR3 coding sequence is TGTGCCAGCAGCCAGATTGGTGTGGGTCAGCCCCAGCATTTT.

This clonotype occurred many times. This chain uses TRBV28 with TRBJ1-1; 7 nucleotides align to TRBD1. The CDR3 totals 13 residues. The V and J ends lost 8 bases and 1 base, in that order; junction bases with no gene match: 4. Germline V lookup: CDR1 MDHEN, CDR2 SYDVKM. The CDR3 sequence: CASRQGRNTEAFF. CDR3 nucleotides: TGTGCCAGCCGACAGGGCAGGAACACTGAAGCTTTCTTT.